Each of the 11 T cell receptor beta chains below was sequenced from the same sample in a study of response to subunit inactivated influenza vaccine. TCRdb redid the calling of the RT-PCR reads with MiXCR, one entry per CDR3 protein. The sample has more than 150,000 distinct CDR3 sequences, roughly 8.7% seen once. The sample was non-naive T cells sorted from PBMCs, taken on the day of vaccination. The receptor source for this set is a man aged 45-65 years who received an inactivated influenza vaccine.

This clonotype came up a few times. V is TRBV20-1 and J is TRBJ1-1; TRBD1 might be the D (5 bases). Germline V gene data show CDR1 as DFQATT and CDR2 as SNEGSKA (reference sequence). V lost 3 bases and J lost 4, with 15 bases in between. This CDR3 is 14 amino acids long. In DNA, the CDR3 is TGCAGTGCTAGTCCTATGGCAAGGGGCACTGAAGCTTTCTTT. Translating gives CSASPMARGTEAFF.

Many counts were recorded for this clonotype. The genes are TRBV12-3 or TRBV12-4 and TRBJ2-1; TRBD2 might be the D (5 bases). The CDR3 contains 13 residues. V gave up 6 bases and J gave up 7 bases, with 13 bases separating them. The CDR3 coding sequence is TGTGCCAGCAGCACCGGCACTAGAAATGAGCAGTTCTTC. It translates to CASSTGTRNEQFF.

This clonotype has just a few counts. The chain joins TRBV7-2 to TRBJ2-3; TRBD1 agrees at 7 bases. Trimming cost V 5 bases and J 1 base; bases outside gene matches: 6. CDR1 is SGHTA and CDR2 is FQGNSA in the germline V gene. The CDR3 is 15 residues long. CDR3 protein: CASSIKQGRTDTQYF. The DNA for the CDR3 is TGTGCCAGCAGCATTAAACAGGGGCGCACAGATACGCAGTATTTT.

This clonotype has only a few counts. Here the CDR3 reads CASSLDGRGNGYTF. The CDR3 coding sequence is TGTGCCAGCAGCTTAGACGGCAGGGGTAATGGCTACACCTTC. The chain carries TRBV7-2 and TRBJ1-2; tentatively, D is TRBD1 (6 bases). The CDR3 loop spans 14 amino acids. V lost 1 base to trimming and J lost 6 bases, with 12 bases between them. From germline, CDR1 is SGHTA and CDR2 FQGNSA.

This clonotype was detected only a few times. This sequence joins TRBV7-8 and TRBJ1-1, with TRBD1 matching 9 bases. Germline trimming cut 2 bases from V and 4 bases from J; bases unmatched to any gene: 2. The germline CDR1 and CDR2 sequences are SGHVS and FQNEAQ. The CDR3 contains 14 residues. CDR3 residues: CASSLLDRGTEAFF. The CDR3 DNA sequence: TGTGCCAGCAGCTTACTGGACAGGGGCACTGAAGCTTTCTTT.

The V call is TRBV5-5, the J call TRBJ2-5, with D unclear. The CDR3 covers 14 residues. Trimming took off 0 bases at V and 2 bases at J, with 8 bases between the two ends. CDR1 is SGHKS, CDR2 YYEKEE, per germline (reference sequence). In nucleotides, the CDR3 is TGTGCCAGCAGCTTGGATTACAATCAAGAGACCCAGTACTTC. Amino acids: CASSLDYNQETQYF.

This clonotype was observed a few times. The chain uses TRBV6-2 or TRBV6-3 and TRBJ2-7, with a weak D call TRBD1 (5 bases). CDR1 is MNHEY, CDR2 SVGEGT, per germline. CDR3 length: 13 amino acids. Trimming took 6 bases from V and 4 from J, leaving 13 bases between them. For the CDR3, the DNA is TGTGCCAGCAGCCTCAGGGCCGGATACGAGCAGTACTTC. It specifies CASSLRAGYEQYF.

This clonotype has more than one count but fewer than ten. CDR3 DNA sequence: TGCGCCAGCAGCACGGCCCCGCCGTGGAGCTCTGGAAACACCATATATTTT. It encodes CASSTAPPWSSGNTIYF. This sequence joins TRBV5-1 and TRBJ1-3; D unresolved. The CDR3 totals 17 residues. Germline lookup yields CDR1 SGHRS and CDR2 YFSETQ. V was shortened by 4 bases and J by 0 bases, with 17 bases between the two germline ends.

This clonotype was found a few times. The chain recombines TRBV11-2 with TRBJ2-5; D is unresolved. V dropped 5 bases and J dropped 5 bases, with 12 bases sitting between them. Germline V gene sequence: CDR1 SGHAT, CDR2 FQNNGV. The CDR3 has 13 amino acids. CDR3 DNA sequence: TGTGCCAGCAGCATAAGGAACGGGGAGACCCAGTACTTC. Residues: CASSIRNGETQYF.

This clonotype was counted at least ten times. The rearrangement joins TRBV28 to TRBJ2-3, with D perhaps matching TRBD1 (6 bases). Germline V CDR1 and CDR2: MDHEN, SYDVKM. The V and J ends lost 6 bases and 2 bases respectively, with 12 bases between them. The CDR3 runs 14 residues. CDR3 coding DNA: TGTGCCAGCAGGGGGGCGATACTCACAGATACGCAGTATTTT. It is translated as CASRGAILTDTQYF.

The rearrangement joins TRBV2 to TRBJ2-1; no firm D call. The CDR3 runs to 14 residues. Germline loops: CDR1 SNHLY, CDR2 FYNNEI. Trimming removed 5 bases at V and 10 bases at J, with 18 bases between. The CDR3 loop is CASSPESLVGEQFF. The CDR3 DNA sequence: TGTGCCAGCAGTCCCGAATCGTTGGTCGGCGAGCAGTTCTTC. The full variable domain, its missing parts supplied by reference TRBV2 and TRBJ2-1, is EPEVTQTPSHQVTQMGQEVILRCVPISNHLYFYWYRQILGQKVEFLVSFYNNEISEKSEIFDDQFSVERPDGSNFTLKIRSTKLEDSAMYFCASSPESLVGEQFFGPGTRLTVL.